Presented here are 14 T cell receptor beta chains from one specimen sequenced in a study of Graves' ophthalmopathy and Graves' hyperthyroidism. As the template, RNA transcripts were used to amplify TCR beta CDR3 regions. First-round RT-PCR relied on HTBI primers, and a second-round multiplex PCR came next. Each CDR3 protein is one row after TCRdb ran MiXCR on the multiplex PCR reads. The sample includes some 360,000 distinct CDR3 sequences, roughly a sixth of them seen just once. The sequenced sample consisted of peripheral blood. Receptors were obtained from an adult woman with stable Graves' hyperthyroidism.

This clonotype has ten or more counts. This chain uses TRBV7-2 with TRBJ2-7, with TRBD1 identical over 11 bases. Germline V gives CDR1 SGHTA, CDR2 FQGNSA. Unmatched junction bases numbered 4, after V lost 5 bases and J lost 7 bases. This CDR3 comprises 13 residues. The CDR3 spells CASSQDRGREQYF. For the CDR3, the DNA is TGTGCCAGCAGCCAGGACAGGGGGCGGGAGCAGTACTTC. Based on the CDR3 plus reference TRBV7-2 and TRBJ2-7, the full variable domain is GAGVSQSPSNKVTEKGKDVELRCDPISGHTALYWYRQSLGQGLEFLIYFQGNSAPDKSGLPSDRFSAERTGGSVSTLTIQRTQQEDSAVYLCASSQDRGREQYFGPGTRLTVT.

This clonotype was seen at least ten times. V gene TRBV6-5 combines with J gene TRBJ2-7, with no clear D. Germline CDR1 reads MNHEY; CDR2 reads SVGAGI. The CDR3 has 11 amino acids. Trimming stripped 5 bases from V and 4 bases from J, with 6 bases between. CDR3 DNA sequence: TGTGCCAGCAGTAACATTTACGAGCAGTACTTC. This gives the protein CASSNIYEQYF.

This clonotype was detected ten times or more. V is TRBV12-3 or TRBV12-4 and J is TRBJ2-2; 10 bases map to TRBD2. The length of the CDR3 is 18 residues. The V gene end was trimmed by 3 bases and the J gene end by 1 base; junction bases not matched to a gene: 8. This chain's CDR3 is CASSLGSGRARNTGELFF. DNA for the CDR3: TGTGCCAGCAGTTTGGGCAGCGGGAGGGCCAGGAACACCGGGGAGCTGTTTTTT.

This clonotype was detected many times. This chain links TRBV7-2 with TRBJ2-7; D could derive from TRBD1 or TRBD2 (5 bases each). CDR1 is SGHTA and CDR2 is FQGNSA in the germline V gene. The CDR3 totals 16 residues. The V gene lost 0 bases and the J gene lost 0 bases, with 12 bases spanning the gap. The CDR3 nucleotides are TGTGCCAGCAGCTTAGCTTGGGGGATGAGCTCCTACGAGCAGTACTTC. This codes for CASSLAWGMSSYEQYF.

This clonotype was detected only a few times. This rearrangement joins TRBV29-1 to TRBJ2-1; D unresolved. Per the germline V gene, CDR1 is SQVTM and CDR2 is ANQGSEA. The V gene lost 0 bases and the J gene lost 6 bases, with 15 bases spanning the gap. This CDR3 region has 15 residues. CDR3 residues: CSVEDRGRTANEQFF. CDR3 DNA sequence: TGCAGCGTTGAAGATCGCGGCAGGACGGCCAATGAGCAGTTCTTC.

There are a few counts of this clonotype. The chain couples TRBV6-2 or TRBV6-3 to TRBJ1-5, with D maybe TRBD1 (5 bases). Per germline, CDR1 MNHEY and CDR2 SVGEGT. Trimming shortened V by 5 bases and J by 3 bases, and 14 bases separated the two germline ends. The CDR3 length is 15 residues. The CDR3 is CASSGRRADNQPQHF. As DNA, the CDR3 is TGTGCCAGCAGTGGGCGCAGGGCGGACAATCAGCCCCAGCATTTT.

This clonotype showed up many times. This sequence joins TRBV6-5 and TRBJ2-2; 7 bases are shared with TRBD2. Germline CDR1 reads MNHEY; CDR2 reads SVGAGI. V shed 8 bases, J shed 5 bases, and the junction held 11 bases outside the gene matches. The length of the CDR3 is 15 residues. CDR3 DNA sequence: TGTGCCAGCTCCCGGGGGGTAGTAGGGACCGGGGAGCTGTTTTTT. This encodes CASSRGVVGTGELFF.

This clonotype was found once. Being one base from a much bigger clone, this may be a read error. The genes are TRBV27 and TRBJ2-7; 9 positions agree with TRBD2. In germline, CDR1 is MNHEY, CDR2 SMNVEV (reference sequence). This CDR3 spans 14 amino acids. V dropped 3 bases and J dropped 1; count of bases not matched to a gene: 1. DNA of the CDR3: TGTGCCAGCAGTTTTCTAGCGGGATCCTACGAGCAGTACTTC. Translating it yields CASSFLAGSYEQYF.

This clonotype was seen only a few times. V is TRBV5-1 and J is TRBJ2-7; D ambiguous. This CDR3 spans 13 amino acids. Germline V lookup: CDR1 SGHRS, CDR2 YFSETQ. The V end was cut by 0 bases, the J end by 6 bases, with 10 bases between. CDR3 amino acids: CASSLEVWAEQYF. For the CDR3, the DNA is TGCGCCAGCAGCTTGGAGGTGTGGGCCGAGCAGTACTTC.

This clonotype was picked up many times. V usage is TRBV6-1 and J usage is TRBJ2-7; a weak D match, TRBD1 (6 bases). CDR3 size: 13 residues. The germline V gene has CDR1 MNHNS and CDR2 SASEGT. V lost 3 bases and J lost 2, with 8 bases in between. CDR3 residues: CASSDRGPYEQYF. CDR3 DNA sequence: TGTGCCAGCAGTGACAGGGGCCCCTACGAGCAGTACTTC.

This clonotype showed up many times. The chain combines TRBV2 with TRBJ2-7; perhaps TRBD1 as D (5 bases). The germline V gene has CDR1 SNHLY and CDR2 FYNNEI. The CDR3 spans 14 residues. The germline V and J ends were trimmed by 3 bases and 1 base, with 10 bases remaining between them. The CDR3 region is CASSDHGHSYEQYF. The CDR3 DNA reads TGTGCCAGCAGTGACCACGGACATTCCTACGAGCAGTACTTC.

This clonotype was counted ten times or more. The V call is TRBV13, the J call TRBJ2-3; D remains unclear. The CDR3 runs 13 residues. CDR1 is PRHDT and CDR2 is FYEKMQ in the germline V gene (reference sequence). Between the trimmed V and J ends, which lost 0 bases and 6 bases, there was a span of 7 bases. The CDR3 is CASSLGLEDTQYF. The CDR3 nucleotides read TGTGCCAGCAGCTTAGGGTTGGAGGATACGCAGTATTTT.

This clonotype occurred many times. The CDR3 nucleotides read TGTGCCAGCAGTTTATTAGGCGGTAGTGAAGCTTTCTTT. It translates to CASSLLGGSEAFF. The V and J genes are TRBV27 and TRBJ1-1; D remains unclear. V was trimmed by 1 base and J by 7 bases, leaving 10 bases between them. In germline, CDR1 is MNHEY, CDR2 SMNVEV (reference sequence). The CDR3 has 13 residues.

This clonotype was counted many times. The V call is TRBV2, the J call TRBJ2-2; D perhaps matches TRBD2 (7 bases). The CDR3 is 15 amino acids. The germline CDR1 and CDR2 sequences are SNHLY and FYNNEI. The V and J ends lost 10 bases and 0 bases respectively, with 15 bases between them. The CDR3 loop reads CATTGGPANTGELFF. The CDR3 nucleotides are TGTGCCACAACCGGGGGGCCCGCGAACACCGGGGAGCTGTTTTTT.